The clone carrying this T cell receptor (beta chain) was detected once. The data were taken from a study of blood T cell repertoires in COVID-19. Whole-study context: The United States, Italy and Spain provided the acute and convalescent COVID-19 samples. The analysed material was cDNA or gDNA that came from T cells, B-cell-depleted T cells, or PBMCs.

In the original processing: From reference gene primer amplification, estimates of nucleated cell counts were derived. Measured with immunoSEQ multiplex PCR; TCRdb has only the in-frame clones, and not every one. V, J and clone size are those of that table, while D and trimming were read from the DNA. The sample has hundreds of thousands of clones, approximately 85% seen once; the top ten hold more than 10%. Germline V CDR1 and CDR2: MNHEY, SVGAGI. This CDR3 spans 11 amino acids. Trimming removed 8 bases at V and 7 bases at J, with 11 bases between. The clonotype originates from a human donor in a cohort sampled during active COVID-19. This rearrangement joins TRBV6-5 to TRBJ1-1; D not resolved. The material sequenced was peripheral blood. The CDR3 sequence is CASYLFGEAFF. In DNA form, the CDR3 reads TGTGCCAGCTACTTATTCGGTGAAGCTTTCTTT.